This T cell receptor beta chain was sequenced in a study of breast tumors, draining lymph nodes, adjacent tissues. TCRdb processed the multiplex PCR reads anew with MiXCR; each CDR3 protein has one entry. This sample has approximately 190,000 distinct CDR3 sequences, with approximately 33% found just once. Breast cancer patients provided tissue from their axillary draining lymph nodes. Points from the study as a whole: The data were judged consistent with most tumor T cells coming from lymph node and expanding in tumor. Tumor and nontumor repertoires were significantly more similar in luminal-like than in basal-like breast cancer. Tumor T cell lymph node origin was a supported hypothesis, not proven.

CDR1 and CDR2 from the germline V gene are SGDLS and YYNGEE. The V gene lost 4 bases and the J gene lost 3 bases, with 8 bases spanning the gap. The CDR3 length is 13 residues. This clonotype has at least ten counts. Its antigen is still unknown. Sample: axillary lymph node tissue. The chain couples TRBV9 to TRBJ2-1, with no clear D. The TCR comes from a female donor with breast cancer. Some clones in this sample may be carry-over from other donors' samples. CDR3 residues: CASSPWIYNEQFF. The DNA of the CDR3 is TGTGCCAGCAGCCCCTGGATCTACAATGAGCAGTTCTTC.